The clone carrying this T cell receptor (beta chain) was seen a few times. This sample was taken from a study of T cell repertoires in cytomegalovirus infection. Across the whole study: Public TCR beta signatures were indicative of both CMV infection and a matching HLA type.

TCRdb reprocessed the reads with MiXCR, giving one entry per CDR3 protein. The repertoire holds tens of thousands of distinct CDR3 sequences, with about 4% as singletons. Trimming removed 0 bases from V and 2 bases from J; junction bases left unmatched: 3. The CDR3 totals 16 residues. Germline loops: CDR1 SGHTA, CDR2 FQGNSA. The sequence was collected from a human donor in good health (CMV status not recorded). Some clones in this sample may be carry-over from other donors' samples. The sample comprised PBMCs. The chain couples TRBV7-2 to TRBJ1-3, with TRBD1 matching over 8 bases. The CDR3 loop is CASSLAVTGAGNTIYF. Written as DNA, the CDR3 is TGTGCCAGCAGCTTAGCGGTGACAGGGGCTGGAAACACCATATATTTT.